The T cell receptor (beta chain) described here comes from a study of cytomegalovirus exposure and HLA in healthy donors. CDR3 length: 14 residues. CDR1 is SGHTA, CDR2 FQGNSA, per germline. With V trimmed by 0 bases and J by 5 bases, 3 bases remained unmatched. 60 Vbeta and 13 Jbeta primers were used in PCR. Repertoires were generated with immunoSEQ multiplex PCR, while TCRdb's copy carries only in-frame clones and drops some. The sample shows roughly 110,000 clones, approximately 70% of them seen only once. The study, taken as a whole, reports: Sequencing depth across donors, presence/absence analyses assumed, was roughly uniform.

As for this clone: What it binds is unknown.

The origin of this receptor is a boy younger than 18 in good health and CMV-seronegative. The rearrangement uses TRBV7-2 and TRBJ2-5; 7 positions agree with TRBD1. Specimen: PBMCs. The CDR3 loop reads CASSLADRLETQYF. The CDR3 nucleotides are TGTGCCAGCAGCTTAGCGGACAGGCTGGAGACCCAGTACTTC.